What follows describes a single TCR beta chain. Its cognate antigen is unknown. This entry comes from a study of cytomegalovirus exposure and HLA in healthy donors. Study-level results: Donors were assumed by presence/absence analyses to have roughly uniform sequencing depth. Sequences of the TCR beta chain were said to predict the HLA-A and HLA-B alleles of most subjects accurately. For most TCR beta V segments, an earlier analysis put the productive rate at about 87% or about 30% of the time. For most TCR sequences rarity was the rule, although some public TCRs occurred in many donors.

PCR primers comprised 60 Vbeta and 13 Jbeta primers. This table comes from immunoSEQ multiplex PCR, and its TCRdb copy is limited to in-frame clones, with some not included. The table lists 120,000 to 150,000 clones, approximately 70% of them singletons, with 1.5% to 2% in the top ten. The source is a woman under 30 in good health and CMV-seronegative. Sequencing was done on a sample of PBMCs.

This CDR3 is CASSGQLMNTEAFF. The CDR3 DNA sequence: TGTGCCAGCTCAGGGCAGCTCATGAACACTGAAGCTTTCTTT. The gene calls are TRBV18 and TRBJ1-1; D gene unclear. The CDR3 length is 14 residues. Trimming took 5 bases from V and 0 from J, leaving 10 bases between them. CDR1 is KGHSH, CDR2 LQKENI, per germline.